Following are 15 T cell receptor beta chains from one sample sequenced in a study of Graves' ophthalmopathy and Graves' hyperthyroidism. Researchers took RNA transcripts and amplified TCR beta CDR3 regions from them. First-round RT-PCR used HTBI primers; second-round multiplex PCR followed. MiXCR, run by TCRdb on the multiplex PCR reads, gives a single entry per CDR3 protein. Of about 500,000 distinct CDR3 sequences detected, approximately 35% appear once; the ten largest clones hold over 3.5%. The sample comprised peripheral blood or thyroid tissue (not recorded which). The receptors were gathered from an adult man with Graves' hyperthyroidism.

This clonotype was counted only a few times. V gene TRBV2 combines with J gene TRBJ1-2, with 7 nucleotides matching TRBD1. There are 18 residues in the CDR3. Germline loops: CDR1 SNHLY, CDR2 FYNNEI. V lost 5 bases and J lost 3; bases outside the gene matches: 18. CDR3: CASSPYTLTGRGDYGYTF. The CDR3 nucleotides read TGTGCCAGCAGTCCCTATACTCTGACAGGGCGGGGTGACTATGGCTACACCTTC.

This clonotype was observed many times. The V and J genes are TRBV29-1 and TRBJ1-2, with 9 bases that match TRBD1. CDR1 is SQVTM, CDR2 ANQGSEA, per germline. The CDR3 sequence is 12 residues long. V shed 6 bases, J shed 8 bases, and the junction held 7 bases outside the gene matches. This chain's CDR3 is CSVGQGGDGYTF. In DNA form, the CDR3 reads TGCAGCGTGGGACAGGGCGGCGACGGCTACACCTTC.

As for this clonotype: A read error may be the cause here, since a much bigger clone is one base away. V and J are TRBV20-1 and TRBJ1-2, with 8 positions matching TRBD1. Per the germline V gene, CDR1 is DFQATT and CDR2 is SNEGSKA (reference sequence). The CDR3 loop spans 14 amino acids. The CDR3 DNA sequence: TGCAGTGCTACCCAGGGGGCGCAAAACTATGGCGACACCTTC. Its protein product is CSATQGAQNYGDTF.

For this clonotype: Relative to the germline gene, one junction end is altered; a read error may explain this. The J gene is TRBJ2-7, the V gene TRBV5-8, with 8 bases that match TRBD1. Germline assignment: CDR1 SGHTS and CDR2 YDEGEE. This CDR3 comprises 14 residues. This CDR3 reads CASSPDREGPERYF. The DNA of the CDR3 is TGTGCCAGCAGTCCGGACAGGGAAGGGCCAGAGCGGTACTTC.

This clonotype has ten or more counts. The chain joins TRBV2 to TRBJ1-6, with TRBD1 matching over 10 bases. Germline CDR1 and CDR2: SNHLY and FYNNEI. The J segment lost 7 bases and the V segment lost 2 bases, leaving 5 bases of the junction unmatched. This CDR3 spans 16 amino acids. CDR3 amino acids: CASSEKGQGPNSPLHF. The CDR3 coding sequence is TGTGCCAGCAGTGAAAAGGGACAGGGGCCGAATTCACCCCTCCACTTT.

The rearrangement joins TRBV7-8 to TRBJ1-4; D may be TRBD1 (6 bases). The length of the CDR3 is 14 residues. Trimming cost V 5 bases and J 10 bases, with 17 bases left between them. Germline-derived CDR1 and CDR2 are SGHVS and FQNEAQ. The CDR3 here is CASSMRAGVGKLFF. CDR3 sequence (DNA): TGTGCCAGCAGCATGAGGGCAGGGGTGGGAAAACTGTTTTTT.

This clonotype was seen repeatedly, ten times or more. This chain links TRBV24-1 with TRBJ1-1, with D perhaps matching TRBD1 (5 bases). Germline-derived CDR1 and CDR2 are KGHDR and SFDVKD. The CDR3 loop spans 15 amino acids. With 9 bases removed from V and 3 bases from J, the gap between germline ends came to 19 bases. CDR3 loop: CATRRGTLSDTEAFF. CDR3 coding DNA: TGTGCCACCCGGAGGGGCACTCTCTCGGACACTGAAGCTTTCTTT.

The gene calls are TRBV15 and TRBJ1-1, with D unclear. The germline CDR1 and CDR2 sequences are LNHNV and YYDKDF (reference sequence). This CDR3 spans 13 amino acids. The V end was cut by 3 bases, the J end by 6 bases, with 11 bases between. Written as DNA, the CDR3 is TGTGCCACCAGCAGTGAGGGATTCGCTGAAGCTTTCTTT. Translated, it gives CATSSEGFAEAFF.

The genes are TRBV7-7 and TRBJ1-1; a weak D match, TRBD1 (6 bases). There are 13 residues in the CDR3. Germline-derived CDR1 and CDR2 are SSHAT and FNYEAQ (reference sequence). CDR3 in amino acids: CARGDYMNTEAFF. The DNA for the CDR3 is TGTGCTAGGGGGGATTACATGAACACTGAAGCTTTCTTT.

This clonotype was detected a few times. This chain links TRBV20-1 with TRBJ2-7; perhaps TRBD2 as D (6 bases). Per germline, CDR1 DFQATT and CDR2 SNEGSKA (reference sequence). V was clipped by 0 bases and J by 2 bases, with 14 bases between them. The CDR3 is made up of 15 amino acids. The CDR3 loop reads CSARDVSSAAYEQYF. CDR3 coding DNA: TGCAGTGCTAGAGATGTGTCTAGCGCGGCCTACGAGCAGTACTTC.

This clonotype was counted between two and nine times. This chain connects TRBV11-2 to TRBJ1-2; 7 bases align to TRBD1. Germline values: CDR1 SGHAT, CDR2 FQNNGV. This CDR3 has 13 residues. After removal of 5 bases from V and 5 bases from J, the junction contained 5 bases not matched to a gene. CDR3 nucleotides: TGTGCCAGCAGCGCTCAGGGGGTGTATGGCTACACCTTC. Its translation is CASSAQGVYGYTF.

The rearrangement uses TRBV29-1 and TRBJ2-5; the D gene is possibly TRBD1 (5 bases). CDR3 size: 11 residues. CDR1 is SQVTM, CDR2 ANQGSEA, per germline. Trimming removed 6 bases from V and 4 bases from J, with 9 bases in between. The CDR3 coding sequence is TGCAGCGTCCAGGGCACAGAGACCCAGTACTTC. This gives the protein CSVQGTETQYF.

This chain joins TRBV7-3 and TRBJ2-5, with TRBD2 matching over 13 bases. The germline V gene has CDR1 SGHTA and CDR2 FQGTGA. The length of the CDR3 is 18 residues. The trim removed 5 bases at V and 2 bases at J, leaving 11 bases unmatched. Here the CDR3 reads CASSIRLAGGHGQETQYF. CDR3 coding DNA: TGTGCCAGCAGCATTCGACTAGCGGGGGGCCACGGACAAGAGACCCAGTACTTC.

The genes are TRBV24-1 and TRBJ2-3; TRBD1 agrees at 10 bases. CDR1 and CDR2 (germline): KGHDR, SFDVKD. V lost 11 bases to trimming and J lost 4 bases; unmatched junction nucleotides: 8. CDR3 length: 14 amino acids. CDR3 bases: TGTGCCAGCAGCTGGACAGGGGGACCAGATACGCAGTATTTT. This gives the protein CASSWTGGPDTQYF.

The chain recombines TRBV7-2 with TRBJ2-6; D gene unclear. The length of the CDR3 is 15 residues. The ends were cut back, 5 bases at V and 2 bases at J, with 10 bases in the middle. From germline, CDR1 is SGHTA and CDR2 FQGNSA. The CDR3 DNA is TGTGCCAGCAGCCGCGGCCCGGCTGGGGCCAACGTCCTGACTTTC. It yields the protein CASSRGPAGANVLTF.